Listed below are T cell receptor beta chains from one sample, sequenced in a study of blood T cell repertoires in COVID-19. Produced via immunoSEQ multiplex PCR; TCRdb's table is partial and in-frame only. The sample records 300,000 to 400,000 clones, more than 75% being singletons. Specimen: peripheral blood. These receptors were collected from a woman aged 45-65 years with COVID-19, enrolled during active disease. CDR3s include the opening cysteine and the closing phenylalanine or tryptophan. The D gene is left open where the match is weak. The size of a clone is reported for some rows only, either as once, few or many, or as a class for expanded clones.

clone size	V gene	D gene	J gene	CDR3 protein
NA	TRBV5-1	NA	TRBJ2-7	CASSFGDTYEQYF
NA	TRBV6-2/TRBV6-3	TRBD2	TRBJ2-1	CASSYGLAGVDNEQFF
NA	TRBV6-2/TRBV6-3	TRBD2	TRBJ2-5	CASSLREGRGQETQYF
few	TRBV27	NA	TRBJ1-1	CASSLGQRLNTEAFF
NA	TRBV24-1	NA	TRBJ1-2	CATSGGEGYGYTF
NA	TRBV5-5	NA	TRBJ1-5	CASSPTRGQTYQPQHF
NA	TRBV6-2/TRBV6-3	NA	TRBJ2-3	CASSRQGEISTDTQYF
NA	TRBV27	NA	TRBJ1-6	CASSFINNSPLHF
NA	TRBV7-6	TRBD2	TRBJ2-4	CASSLLGIAGGTKNIQYF
NA	TRBV29-1	NA	TRBJ1-1	CSVVRRVGGMNTEAFF